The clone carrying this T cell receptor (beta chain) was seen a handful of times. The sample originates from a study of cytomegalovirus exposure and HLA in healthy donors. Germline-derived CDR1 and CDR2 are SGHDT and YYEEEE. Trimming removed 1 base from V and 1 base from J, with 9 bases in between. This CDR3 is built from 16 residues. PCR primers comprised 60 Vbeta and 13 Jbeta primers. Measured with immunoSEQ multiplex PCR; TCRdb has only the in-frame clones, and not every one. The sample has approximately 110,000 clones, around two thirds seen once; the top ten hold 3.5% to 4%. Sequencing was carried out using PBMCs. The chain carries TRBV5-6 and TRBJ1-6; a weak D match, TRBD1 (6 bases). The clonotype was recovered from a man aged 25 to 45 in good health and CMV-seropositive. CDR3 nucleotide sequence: TGTGCCAGCAGCTTGACAGGGTTTTCCTATAATTCACCCCTCCACTTT. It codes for CASSLTGFSYNSPLHF.